These 3 T cell receptor beta chains came from one sample sequenced in a study of CD8+ T cells in alopecia areata. RNA was isolated and reverse transcribed to cDNA, the sequencing template. The assay was immunoSEQ multiplex PCR, and TCRdb's table has in-frame clones only and misses some. This table has 250,000 or so clones, approximately 61% appearing once. This specimen consisted of CD4+ T cells sorted from blood, obtained at week 0. These receptors all stem from a human donor with alopecia areata.

This clone was picked up one time. The chain joins TRBV11-2 to TRBJ2-6; either TRBD1 or TRBD2 may supply D (6 bases each). Germline CDR1 and CDR2: SGHAT and FQNNGV. V lost 0 bases and J 0 bases, leaving 15 bases between the germline ends. This CDR3 region has 19 residues. In nucleotides, the CDR3 is TGTGCCAGCAGCTTAGATCGGGGGCGACAGAGCTCTGGGGCCAACGTCCTGACTTTC. Amino acids: CASSLDRGRQSSGANVLTF.

The CDR3 bases are TGTGCCAGCAGCTTAGATCGTAGTAATGAGCAGTTCTTC. This codes for CASSLDRSNEQFF. This chain links TRBV11-2 with TRBJ2-1; no definite D call. This CDR3 has 13 residues. V lost 0 bases, J lost 7 bases, and 7 bases lay in between. Germline V lookup: CDR1 SGHAT, CDR2 FQNNGV.

With regard to this clone: Other DNA sequences within the sample encode an identical CDR3. This chain links TRBV7-9 with TRBJ2-5; D remains ambiguous. V gave up 0 bases and J gave up 4 bases, with 3 bases separating them. Germline CDR1 reads SEHNR; CDR2 reads FQNEAQ (reference sequence). The CDR3 length is 12 residues. CDR3 nucleotides: TGTGCCAGCAGCTTAGCAGGAGAGACCCAGTACTTC. It translates to CASSLAGETQYF.